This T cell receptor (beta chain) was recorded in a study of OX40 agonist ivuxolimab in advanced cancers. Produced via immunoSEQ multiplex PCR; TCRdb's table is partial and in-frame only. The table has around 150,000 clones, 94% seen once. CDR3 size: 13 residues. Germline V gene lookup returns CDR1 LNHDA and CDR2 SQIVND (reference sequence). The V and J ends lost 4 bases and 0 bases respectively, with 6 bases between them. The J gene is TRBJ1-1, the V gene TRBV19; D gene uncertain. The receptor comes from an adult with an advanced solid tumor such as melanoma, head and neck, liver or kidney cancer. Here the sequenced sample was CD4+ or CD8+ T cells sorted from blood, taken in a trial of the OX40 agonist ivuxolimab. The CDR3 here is CASSTEVNTEAFF. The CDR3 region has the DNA TGTGCCAGTAGTACAGAAGTGAACACTGAAGCTTTCTTT.